These 5 T cell receptor beta chains originate from one sample sequenced in a study of T cell responses to AZD1222 COVID-19 vaccine. Produced via immunoSEQ multiplex PCR; TCRdb's table is partial and in-frame only. The sample contains some 130,000 clones, 70% to 90% of which appear only once. Source: peripheral blood, taken on day 0 of AZD1222 vaccination. The receptors shown here come from an adult in good health.

This chain connects TRBV3-1 (or the pseudogene TRBV3-2) to TRBJ1-3; weak D call: TRBD1 (6 bases). Deletions cut 4 bases from V and 2 bases from J, with 9 bases between. CDR1 is LGHDT, CDR2 YNNKEL, per germline (reference sequence). This CDR3 region has 14 residues. CDR3 region: CASSLGTPGNTIYF. The CDR3 DNA follows: TGTGCCAGCAGCCTTGGGACACCTGGAAACACCATATATTTT.

The chain employs TRBV10-3 and TRBJ2-1; 7 nucleotides agree with TRBD2. The CDR3 is 19 amino acids. CDR1 and CDR2 from the germline V gene are ENHRY and SYGVKD. V lost 3 bases, J lost 0 bases, and 14 bases stayed unmatched. CDR3 sequence: CAISDSVPTSALSYNEQFF. CDR3 sequence (DNA): TGTGCCATCAGTGACTCGGTTCCAACTAGCGCCCTCTCCTACAATGAGCAGTTCTTC.

The chain couples TRBV2 to TRBJ1-6; a weak D match, TRBD1 (6 bases). V was clipped by 7 bases and J by 9 bases, with 13 bases between them. Germline CDR1 is SNHLY and CDR2 is FYNNEI. The CDR3 has 13 amino acids. The CDR3 region has the DNA TGTGCCAGCAACCGGGACATGTCTTCACCCCTCCACTTT. It encodes CASNRDMSSPLHF.

The chain joins TRBV9 to TRBJ2-2; D is undetermined. The V gene lost 0 bases and the J gene lost 1 base, with 19 bases spanning the gap. The germline gives CDR1 SGDLS, CDR2 YYNGEE. CDR3 length: 19 residues. DNA for the CDR3: TGTGCCAGCAGCGTAGCTACTGGTCGGAGCCGACAGAACACCGGGGAGCTGTTTTTT. This translates into CASSVATGRSRQNTGELFF.

This chain joins TRBV6-1 and TRBJ1-5, with D possibly TRBD1 on 6 matching bases. Trimming took 3 bases from V and 5 from J, leaving 11 bases between them. From germline, CDR1 is MNHNS and CDR2 SASEGT. This CDR3 spans 14 amino acids. CDR3 nucleotides: TGTGCCAGCAGTGATCAGGGGCTCTATCAGCCCCAGCATTTT. Its translation: CASSDQGLYQPQHF.